Given below is one TCR beta chain in context. Its antigen is unknown. The input lacks base qualities; no much larger clone sits a single base away. The sample comes from a study of graft-versus-host responses after intestinal transplantation (dated by TCRdb to 2020 to 2022). For the wider study: Recipients received multivisceral, liver-intestinal, or isolated intestinal transplants. After intestinal transplantation, graft-versus-host and host-versus-graft alloreactive T cell clones were followed in the graft, circulation and bone marrow using bulk TCR-beta CDR3 sequencing. All recipients received anti-thymocyte globulin induction followed by maintenance tacrolimus and steroids for around three years. Instead of going to the commercial service, samples from a few later patients were sequenced in-house on an Illumina MiSeq and processed with MiXCR. A cohort of about two dozen intestinal transplant recipients, including one retransplant, was enrolled, and a few patients lacking pretransplant specimens were excluded. Donor T cell macrochimerism was defined as a peak of at least 4% donor T cells among recipient peripheral blood mononuclear cells. To identify alloreactive clones, pre-transplant mixed lymphocyte reaction products were sequenced and compared with unstimulated pre-transplant donor and recipient T cells. What the work shows at the level of the full study, not this receptor alone: GvH clones were found in recipient bone marrow, and some of the GvH clones appeared earlier in ileal mucosa or blood, which is consistent with an intestinal mucosal origin. High GvH to HvG T cell clonal ratios were observed in the allografts of patients with donor T cell macrochimerism. The conclusions were limited by the relatively low number and heterogeneity of the intestinal transplant patients. Early after transplant, peak levels of circulating GvH clones were associated with declines in HvG clones.

The sample's time point label, in plain terms: cells obtained before transplantation from donor or recipient. CD3+CD4+ and CD3+CD8+ populations were FACS-sorted from unstimulated pre-transplant donor and recipient cells taken from spleen or lymph nodes. The library was prepared using the immunoSEQ multiplex PCR assay. For most patients, genomic DNA was isolated using the Qiagen DNeasy Blood and Tissue Kit and was shipped frozen to Adaptive Biotechnologies for TCR sequencing. High-throughput TCR-beta CDR3 sequencing of genomic DNA from most patients was performed by Adaptive Biotechnologies. The published analysis was carried out like this. Adaptive's ImmunoSEQ software was the source of the TCR sequencing data for roughly 19 patients, while a few other patients were processed with MiXCR and VDJtools. To correct CD4 versus CD8 sorting errors, any sequence found in both subsets at a frequency ratio below 5:1 was removed. Because the origin of CDR3 nucleotide sequences shared between donor and recipient could not be assigned, those sequences were removed. To count as alloreactive, a clone needed at least 2-fold expansion over unstimulated cells and a minimum CFSE-low frequency of 0.002% (template counts) or 0.001% (read counts). Mappable clones were those detected in sequenced pre-transplant spleen, lymph node, or MLR CFSE-low populations of the donor or recipient. Cumulative frequency of alloreactive clones was calculated as a percentage of all sequences weighted by copy number. Drawn from immuneACCESS, this table holds only the in-frame rearrangements with V and J called that TCRdb kept. Clones are partly lost; checked studies trace under half to an unresolved V gene and leave the rest unexplained. Clonal size and the V and J genes are those of that table, whereas D and trimming came from the DNA. In this sample the table shows tens of thousands of clones, roughly nine tenths of which occur a single time. Less than 0.4% of the sample rests with the top ten.

Sequencing used unstimulated CD4+ T cells sorted from spleen or lymph node cells, obtained before intestinal transplant. The source of this sequence is a human donor who received an intestinal transplant.

The DNA reads TGTGCCAGCAGTTCGCTCGGGACAGCGAACACCGGGGAGCTGTTTTTT. It codes for CASSSLGTANTGELFF. The chain is encoded by TRBV6-5 joined to TRBJ2-2; TRBD1 matches 7 bases in the middle. The CDR3 sequence holds 16 residues, the cysteine and phenylalanine included. Just the 48-base CDR3 DNA is kept, in frame starting at base 1. CDR1 and CDR2 were assigned from the germline V gene as MNHEY and SVGAGI. Compared with germline, V lacks 4 bases and J lacks 0 bases; bases without a gene match: 5.